This TCR beta chain was found in a study of blood T cell repertoires in COVID-19. Sequenced by immunoSEQ multiplex PCR; TCRdb stores in-frame clones only, minus some. The sample has some 270,000 clones; 75% to 90% are singletons. Cohorts were based on clinical histories the participants reported. The specimen sequenced was PBMCs or T cells enriched from blood (not recorded which). This receptor was identified in a woman aged 40 to 55 who had recovered from COVID-19.

CDR3 residues: CAWSSGGPMNTEAFF. CDR3 bases: TGTGCCTGGAGTTCGGGAGGACCGATGAACACTGAAGCTTTCTTT. V gene TRBV30 combines with J gene TRBJ1-1; D is ambiguous. The CDR3 runs 15 residues. Germline V gene lookup returns CDR1 GTSNPN and CDR2 SVGIG (reference sequence). The V and J ends lost 2 bases and 0 bases respectively, with 13 bases between them.